The 20 T cell receptor beta chains below come from one sample, sequenced in a study of CD8+CD57+ T cells in acquired aplastic anemia. Genomic DNA templated the TCR beta VDJ and CDR3 profiling. MiXCR, applied by TCRdb to the reads, yields one record per CDR3 protein. There are 200,000 to 250,000 distinct CDR3 sequences in the sample; less than 60% occur only once, and about 20% lies in the top ten. Only patients with CD8+CD57+ cell expansion on flow cytometry were chosen for sequencing. Sequenced input: sorted CD4+, CD8+, or CD8+CD57+ T cells (not recorded which) from PBMCs. These receptors were collected from a human donor with aplastic anemia.

The V gene is TRBV29-1, the J gene TRBJ1-5; D may be TRBD1 (5 bases). The CDR3 totals 16 residues. Per the germline V gene, CDR1 is SQVTM and CDR2 is ANQGSEA. The CDR3 sequence is CSCKGRKGPFRQPQHF. The CDR3 DNA reads as TGCAGTTGTAAAGGGCGGAAGGGACCTTTTCGCCAGCCCCAGCATTTT.

This clonotype was seen at least ten times. The chain is built from TRBV12-5 and TRBJ2-1; possibly TRBD1 for D (6 bases). V was cut by 5 bases and J by 7 bases, with 15 bases left in between. Germline-derived CDR1 and CDR2 are LGHNT and FRNRAP. This CDR3 is built from 14 residues. CDR3 sequence (DNA): TGTGCTAGTGGTACAGGGACCCCCGGGAATGAGCAGTTCTTC. It specifies CASGTGTPGNEQFF. Full variable domain (missing parts from reference TRBV12-5 and TRBJ2-1): DARVTQTPRHKVTEMGQEVTMRCQPILGHNTVFWYRQTMMQGLELLAYFRNRAPLDDSGMPKDRFSAEMPDATLATLKIQPSEPRDSAVYFCASGTGTPGNEQFFGPGTRLTVL.

In its sample, this clonotype was seen many times. This sequence joins TRBV3-1 and TRBJ2-7, with D maybe TRBD2 (5 bases). Trimming shortened V by 3 bases and J by 10 bases, and 10 bases separated the two germline ends. From germline, CDR1 is LGHDT and CDR2 YNNKEL (reference sequence). CDR3 length equals 11 residues. CDR3 region: CASSQGSLQYF. The CDR3 nucleotides are TGTGCCAGCAGCCAGGGGAGCCTACAGTACTTC.

The chain joins TRBV6-5 to TRBJ1-2; 9 bases map to TRBD1. V was pared by 7 bases and J by 0 bases, with 9 bases of the junction left unmatched. The CDR3 spans 16 residues. CDR1 and CDR2 from the germline V gene are MNHEY and SVGAGI. The CDR3 reads CASKRGQGLTNYGYTF. CDR3 DNA sequence: TGTGCCAGCAAACGGGGACAGGGACTAACTAACTATGGCTACACCTTC.

This sequence joins TRBV19 and TRBJ1-2; TRBD1 aligns across 9 bases. CDR3 length equals 14 residues. V was clipped by 5 bases and J by 1 base; unmatched bases: 2. Per the germline V gene, CDR1 is LNHDA and CDR2 is SQIVND (reference sequence). The CDR3 reads CASSRQGVNYGYTF. DNA for the CDR3: TGTGCCAGTAGTCGACAGGGGGTTAACTATGGCTACACCTTC. Complete variable domain (other parts from reference TRBV19 and TRBJ1-2): DGGITQSPKYLFRKEGQNVTLSCEQNLNHDAMYWYRQDPGQGLRLIYYSQIVNDFQKGDIAEGYSVSREKKESFPLTVTSAQKNPTAFYLCASSRQGVNYGYTFGSGTRLTVV.

Here the CDR3 reads CASSAPRGQRTGELNYGYTF. The CDR3 nucleotides are TGTGCCAGCAGTGCGCCCAGGGGGCAGCGCACCGGGGAGCTCAACTATGGCTACACCTTC. The rearrangement links TRBV2 to TRBJ1-2, with TRBD1 identical over 8 bases. Germline CDR1 reads SNHLY; CDR2 reads FYNNEI. Losses at the gene ends were 4 bases for V and 2 bases for J; bases not matched to a gene: 21. The length of the CDR3 is 20 residues.

This clonotype was observed a handful of times. This sequence joins TRBV12-3 or TRBV12-4 and TRBJ1-2; maybe TRBD1 (5 bases). This CDR3 spans 14 amino acids. Deletions cut 8 bases from V and 4 bases from J, with 17 bases between. The CDR3 spells CASGDPLTGYGYTF. Here the CDR3 DNA reads TGTGCCAGCGGGGACCCGTTGACTGGCTATGGCTACACCTTC.

This clonotype was recorded a few times. This chain joins TRBV5-4 and TRBJ2-1, with 9 positions matching TRBD2. V gave up 5 bases and J gave up 7 bases; unmatched junction bases: 13. CDR3 length: 16 amino acids. The germline CDR1 and CDR2 sequences are SGHNT and YYREEE (reference sequence). The CDR3 sequence is CASSSAGGLRVNEQFF. As DNA, the CDR3 is TGTGCCAGCAGTTCTGCGGGGGGGTTAAGGGTAAATGAGCAGTTCTTC.

The chain employs TRBV6-5 and TRBJ1-6, with D possibly being TRBD1 (5 bases). CDR1 and CDR2 (germline): MNHEY, SVGAGI. The V gene lost 8 bases and the J gene lost 0 bases, with 23 bases spanning the gap. This CDR3 has 19 residues. The DNA of the CDR3 is TGTGCCAGCCGGCCCCTCCAGGGAATCACGGCCTCCTATAATTCACCCCTCCACTTT. The encoded protein is CASRPLQGITASYNSPLHF.

There are many counts of this clonotype. The V call is TRBV6-5, the J call TRBJ1-5; possible D gene TRBD1, 5 bases. The germline V and J ends were trimmed by 5 bases and 0 bases, with 8 bases remaining between them. Germline CDR1 and CDR2: MNHEY and SVGAGI. The CDR3 runs to 14 residues. The CDR3 spells CASSTDSSNQPQHF. The CDR3 DNA is TGTGCCAGCAGTACCGACAGTAGCAATCAGCCCCAGCATTTT.

The V call is TRBV29-1, the J call TRBJ2-3; a weak D match, TRBD1 (6 bases). Germline V CDR1 and CDR2: SQVTM, ANQGSEA. Trimming stripped 1 base from V and 0 bases from J, with 20 bases between. The CDR3 covers 18 residues. The CDR3 here is CSVEGGDNMGASTDTQYF. In DNA form, the CDR3 reads TGCAGCGTTGAAGGTGGGGACAACATGGGGGCTAGCACAGATACGCAGTATTTT.

This chain links TRBV7-3 with TRBJ1-6, with D unresolved. The length of the CDR3 is 13 residues. Deletions cut 1 base from V and 7 bases from J, with 5 bases between. Germline loops: CDR1 SGHTA, CDR2 FQGTGA. This CDR3 is CASSLKANSPLHF. CDR3 in DNA: TGTGCCAGCAGCTTAAAGGCCAATTCACCCCTCCACTTT.

This clonotype has only a few counts. J is TRBJ2-5 and V is TRBV27; 9 bases fit TRBD1. The V segment lost 6 bases and the J segment 5 bases; nucleotides outside the gene matches: 22. The CDR3 loop spans 19 amino acids. CDR1 and CDR2 from the germline V gene are MNHEY and SMNVEV (reference sequence). The CDR3 region is CASSSSLKRGTGTEETQYF. The CDR3 DNA follows: TGTGCCAGCAGCAGCAGTTTAAAAAGGGGGACAGGGACGGAGGAGACCCAGTACTTC.

The chain employs TRBV10-1 and TRBJ1-2, with unresolved D. The CDR3 contains 14 residues. Germline lookup yields CDR1 WNHNN and CDR2 SYGVQD (reference sequence). V dropped 8 bases and J dropped 4 bases, with 17 bases sitting between them. The CDR3 DNA follows: TGCGCCAGCCCCCCGGGGAGGGTGGGCTATGGCTACACCTTC. This codes for CASPPGRVGYGYTF.

The V call is TRBV4-2, the J call TRBJ2-6; the D is unclear. CDR1 is LGHNA and CDR2 is YNFKEQ in the germline V gene. V was pared by 0 bases and J by 0 bases, with 6 bases between. CDR3 length: 16 residues. In DNA, the CDR3 is TGTGCCAGCAGCCAAGATCGCGGCTCTGGGGCCAACGTCCTGACTTTC. Protein: CASSQDRGSGANVLTF.

Comment on this clonotype: No DNA is shown, since the ends of the CDR3 on it are uncertain; the CDR3 is the one TCRdb lists. The J gene is TRBJ2-2, the V gene TRBV29-1. CDR1 SQVTM and CDR2 ANQGSEA come from the germline V gene. The length of the CDR3 is 16 amino acids, counting both ends. CDR3 sequence: CSARAGNTIYFGELFF.

The CDR3 sequence is CASSYSSGGFSYEQYF. Here the CDR3 DNA reads TGTGCCAGCAGTTACTCGAGCGGCGGATTCTCGTACGAGCAGTACTTC. The V and J genes are TRBV6-5 and TRBJ2-7, with D maybe TRBD2 (5 bases). This CDR3 contains 16 residues. Germline V gene lookup returns CDR1 MNHEY and CDR2 SVGAGI. With 0 bases removed from V and 4 bases from J, the gap between germline ends came to 16 bases.

The V and J genes are TRBV20-1 and TRBJ2-3; D is unresolved. In germline, CDR1 is DFQATT, CDR2 SNEGSKA (reference sequence). This CDR3 has 11 residues. The germline V and J ends were trimmed by 7 bases and 2 bases, with 7 bases remaining between them. The CDR3 DNA reads TGCAGTGGAGAGGACACAGATACGCAGTATTTT. Protein: CSGEDTDTQYF.

Of note for this clonotype: This may be a read error, as it is one base from a much larger clone. This chain connects TRBV2 to TRBJ2-1; D tentatively fits TRBD1 or TRBD2 (5 bases each). Trimming left V 6 bases short and J 10 bases short, with 22 bases between. Germline V gene sequence: CDR1 SNHLY, CDR2 FYNNEI. The CDR3 length is 15 residues. Written as DNA, the CDR3 is TGTGCCAGCAGCTCCCTTCCCCGGGGCTGGGGGGAGCAGTTCTTC. Amino acids: CASSSLPRGWGEQFF. Looking up the rest from reference TRBV2 and TRBJ2-1 gives the full variable domain: EPEVTQTPSHQVTQMGQEVILRCVPISNHLYFYWYRQILGQKVEFLVSFYNNEISEKSEIFDDQFSVERPDGSNFTLKIRSTKLEDSAMYFCASSSLPRGWGEQFFGPGTRLTVL.

As concerns this clonotype: No conserved phenylalanine or tryptophan ends this CDR3, so it is likely a read error. The J gene is TRBJ1-2, the V gene TRBV29-1; D unclear. Germline CDR1 is SQVTM and CDR2 is ANQGSEA. Trimming removed 3 bases from V and 3 bases from J, with 5 bases in between. The CDR3 is 11 amino acids. CDR3 sequence: CSVEGYYGYTL. The CDR3 DNA is TGCAGCGTTGAGGGGTACTATGGCTACACCCTC.